The 4 T cell receptor beta chains reported below all come from one sample, sequenced in a study of long-term antiretroviral therapy in people with HIV. Samples were assayed with immunoSEQ v3.0 at survey level. This table comes from immunoSEQ multiplex PCR, and its TCRdb copy is limited to in-frame clones, with some not included. Of roughly 36,000 clones in the sample, approximately 85% were seen once. This sample comprised unsorted PBMCs, obtained approximately 2.9 years before starting antiretroviral therapy. Receptors were obtained from a woman in her twenties or thirties with HIV.

V is TRBV13 and J is TRBJ2-7, with 9 bases identical to TRBD1. The CDR3 is 12 residues long. The germline gives CDR1 PRHDT, CDR2 FYEKMQ (reference sequence). The J segment lost 7 bases and the V segment lost 5 bases, leaving 3 bases of the junction unmatched. Here the CDR3 DNA reads TGTGCCAGCAGCCTGGGACAGGGAGAGCAGTACTTC. Translating gives CASSLGQGEQYF.

This clone has only one observation. The genes are TRBV30 and TRBJ1-6, with D unresolved. Looked up from germline, CDR1 is GTSNPN and CDR2 is SVGIG (reference sequence). This CDR3 has 15 amino acids. The V gene lost 3 bases and the J gene lost 4 bases, with 13 bases spanning the gap. CDR3 region: CAWSLEEGYNSPLHF. CDR3 DNA: TGTGCCTGGAGCCTCGAAGAAGGGTATAATTCACCCCTCCACTTT.

This chain joins TRBV13 and TRBJ1-2; no reliable D call. Germline V lookup: CDR1 PRHDT, CDR2 FYEKMQ (reference sequence). The V end was cut by 7 bases, the J end by 2 bases, with 23 bases between. The CDR3 loop spans 17 amino acids. The CDR3 DNA is TGTGCCAGCACCCCTTCTGTTGGATATCAAGGAAACTATGGCTACACCTTC. It is translated as CASTPSVGYQGNYGYTF.

The V call is TRBV6-5, the J call TRBJ1-2, with 9 bases lining up with TRBD1. Trimming cost V 4 bases and J 2 bases; bases outside gene matches: 8. Germline CDR1 and CDR2: MNHEY and SVGAGI. The CDR3 loop spans 16 amino acids. CDR3 sequence reads: CASSSAGTGKNYGYTF. CDR3 DNA sequence: TGTGCCAGCAGTTCTGCCGGGACAGGGAAGAACTATGGCTACACCTTC.